This T cell receptor beta chain was recovered during a study of cytomegalovirus exposure and HLA in healthy donors (dated by TCRdb to between 2016 and 2019). About the investigation overall: An earlier analysis of a few hundred of the donors reported under 300 Gb of sequence data and 117 million unique TCR beta sequences obtained from 150 million to 200 million T cells. About 330 gigabases of sequencing data and tens of millions of unique TCR sequences made up an early release that covered some 640 HLA-typed donors. Of the approximately 400 genotyped donors, roughly 85% fell in the genetic ancestry cluster associated with self-reported Caucasian donors. The study aimed to test whether cataloging public T cell receptors could reveal signatures of past pathogen exposure. Using immunosequencing, the study profiled T cell repertoires from about 610 subjects and related those repertoires to cytomegalovirus serostatus. In addition to the first cohort of 666 subjects, a separate validation cohort of 130 or so different subjects was used. To predict cytomegalovirus infection status, the study brought together high-throughput TCR immunosequencing, statistical association of individual TCRs with disease status, and machine learning. To study patterns of TCR occurrence, a later analysis re-analyzed previously published TCR beta repertoires from around 670 donors and added high-resolution HLA genotyping. The later analysis used no new phenotypic data to find candidate immune exposures, relying instead on TCR beta sequences and their occurrence across donors. An earlier analysis of approximately 630 of the donors applied high-throughput TCR beta sequencing to assess whether each TCR beta V gene segment acted as functional or pseudogenic. Donor age, sex, ethnicity and CMV serostatus were collected together with the repertoire data. Genome-wide SNP genotypes for about 65% of the 666 donors were used in a later genetic analysis, which treated that subset as a discovery cohort. Every discovery cohort repertoire had been produced on one sequencing platform. Both class I and class II loci were covered by HLA typing, at four-digit resolution. Typing coverage varied by locus: roughly 629-630 donors for A, B, C, DRB1 and DQB1; roughly 510 for DQA1; over 600 for DPA1; approximately 490 for DPB1. Several DR-DQ haplotypes were handled as single units for association and clustering because linkage in the cohort was strong. Among about 370 genotyped donors of the cohort, an average of approximately 200,000 unique TCR beta nucleotide sequences was sequenced per donor, of which 15% to 20% were non-productive.

At the junction V is shortened by 5 bases and J by 3 bases; bases outside the gene matches: 4. CDR1 and CDR2 were assigned from the germline V gene as SGHTA and FQGNSA. Taken from cysteine to phenylalanine, the CDR3 has 15 residues. The kept DNA is CDR3 alone, 45 bases in frame from the first base. The cohort consisted of 600 to 700 healthy bone marrow donors. At the time of sampling, every cohort member was nominally healthy, though immune exposures that went unrecorded were likely present. The donor was CMV seronegative and belonged to the group of 352 seronegative cohort members. Each donor provided a peripheral blood sample, and peripheral blood mononuclear cells were used for TCR beta sequencing. The Qiagen DNeasy Blood Extraction Kit was used to extract genomic DNA from the blood cell samples. With respect to this clone: The antigen this receptor binds is unknown. The record has no base qualities; no much larger clone is one base away.

Broad study findings and their caveats: An earlier analysis of approximately 540 of the donors showed that most TCR beta V segments appeared in productive rearrangements either about 87% or about 30% of the time, which broadly matched IMGT annotations. In a later analysis, HLA-associated TCR beta chains were found to be more clonally expanded and to have lower generation probabilities than equally common non-associated chains. A cluster of highly shared sequence variants was judged likely to represent a technical artifact of the sequencing pipeline. The study gave a list of about 170 TCR beta chains associated with cytomegalovirus. The only immune exposure information available for the cohort was CMV serostatus. It was suggested by the authors that the approach could potentially be generalized to other disease states and immunological phenotypes. The cohort was sequenced for TCR beta chains only, and without alpha or paired-chain data the features that could be detected were limited. When HLA alleles, especially DR and DQ, strongly co-occurred, TCR associations were difficult to assign to individual alleles. In vitro tests confirmed that a few of the cytomegalovirus-associated TCR beta chains recognize cytomegalovirus antigens. While some public TCRs were present in many individuals, most TCR sequences turned up only very rarely across donors. A later analysis found that most CMV-associated TCR beta chains appeared HLA-restricted, with HLA associations seemingly driven largely by CMV exposure. Because the 87-base-pair reads could not distinguish some IMGT-functional V segments, including TRBV6-2 and TRBV6-3, those segments were excluded. Presence/absence analyses assumed roughly uniform sequencing depth across donors, an assumption that may not hold. A further reported finding was that TCR beta sequences accurately predicted the HLA-A and HLA-B alleles for most subjects in the first cohort. Specific HLA alleles were associated with 15,000 to 20,000 TCR beta sequences at a false discovery rate of 0.05 in a later analysis. Because HLA typing was unavailable for some donors at each locus, only the typed subset was used in association tests. A later analysis reported that several top co-occurrence clusters appeared linked to parvovirus B19, influenza, CMV and Epstein-Barr virus. In both the original and validation cohorts, the classifier was reported to diagnose cytomegalovirus status with high specificity and sensitivity. A later genetic analysis associated a missense DCLRE1C variant with V-gene and J-gene trimming of TCR beta chains, and an independent cohort replicated the association. In a later analysis, the rate of TCR association differed among HLA loci, with DRB1 alleles having the most associated TCRs and HLA-C alleles having the fewest. The earlier analysis of some 560 of the donors excluded roughly 16 rarely observed V segments, including chromosome 9 orphons, because counts were too low. Compared with the approximately 600-donor mean, donors in an Asian-associated ancestry cluster had fewer N-insertions in productive TCRs, according to a later genetic analysis. Linkage disequilibrium might explain the correlated functional status among segregating V segments, but an unknown experimental factor could not be ruled out.

Library method: the immunoSEQ multiplex PCR assay. For the multiplex PCR, a mixture combining 60 forward primers for TCR Vbeta segments and 13 reverse primers for TCR Jbeta segments was used. Amplification of the CDR3 region of rearranged TCR beta genes was performed with a multiplex PCR assay on genomic DNA. The Illumina HiSeq System was used to sequence the amplified TCR beta libraries as 87-base-pair reads. Regarding the original processing steps: Across the 700 or so repertoires, a later analysis counted 75 million to 90 million unique TCR beta chains, around 11 million of which were shared by at least two donors. Raw reads were error-corrected and collapsed into unique sequences by a nearest-neighbor algorithm in which closely related sequences were merged to remove PCR and sequencing errors. CDR3 sequences were aligned to IMGT reference sequences to assign V, D and J gene segments. For a sequence to be retained, a match of at least six nucleotides was required to both a V gene segment and a J gene segment. Rearrangements were classified as productive when the CDR3 lacked stop codons and remained in frame with V and J, and all other rearrangements were classified as non-productive. Following IMGT convention, CDR3 was defined as the stretch from the second conserved V-encoded cysteine to the conserved J-encoded phenylalanine. In an earlier analysis of around 640 of the donors, sequences lacking an unambiguous match to a single V gene segment were excluded. An earlier analysis of several hundred of the donors called V segments functional above 56.7% productive rearrangements and segregating when the between-donor standard deviation exceeded 5%. A statistical classification framework was developed to diagnose cytomegalovirus status using the catalog of TCR beta chain sequences. A later analysis assigned V and J genes by comparing TCR nucleotide sequences with IMGT/GENE-DB human TR gene sequences. Using the TCRdist pipeline, a later analysis assigned CDR3 sequences along with most-parsimonious VDJ recombination scenarios. In a later analysis, every TCR beta chain was defined by the combination of its CDR3 amino acid sequence and its V-gene family, and reads without a unique V-gene family were dropped. A later analysis removed several hundred highly shared, low-generation-probability nucleotide sequences to deal with suspected cross-contamination and a sequencing artifact. A later analysis calculated a clonal expansion index for each public chain from normalized within-repertoire ranks of inferred template counts. In a later analysis, generation probabilities were computed with a VDJ recombination model fitted to out-of-frame rearrangements, and the resulting probabilities were checked against IGoR. A later analysis scored TCR-TCR, TCR-HLA and TCR-CMV co-occurrence with hypergeometric tests, applying a repertoire-size bias correction to TCR pairs. To estimate false discovery rates, a later analysis permuted the HLA or CMV assignments 20 times. A later analysis grouped co-occurring TCRs with DBSCAN, adding TCRdist sequence similarity when clustering within HLA-allele-positive subsets. Repertoires with fewer than 30,000 or more than 120,000 public chains were left out of co-occurrence clustering, as were several repertoires with anomalous nucleotide sharing. As stored in TCRdb, this immuneACCESS dataset retains in-frame rearrangements with V and J assigned. A fraction of the clones does not appear; measured against another copy, unresolved V genes explain less than half of the discrepancy, and the remainder lacks a known reason. V and J calls and clone size come straight from that table; D and trimming were deduced from the DNA. A total of around 130,000 clones appear in this sample, 81% of them only once. The ten largest clones add up to about 0.7% of the sample.

Recombination linked TRBV7-2 to TRBJ1-5; 10 bases in the junction line up with TRBD1. This clonotype originated in a man aged 18 to 30 in good health and CMV-seronegative. The source material was PBMCs. At the DNA level, the sequence is TGTGCCAGCAGCGCGGACAGGGGGAACAATCAGCCCCAGCATTTT. It translates to CASSADRGNNQPQHF.